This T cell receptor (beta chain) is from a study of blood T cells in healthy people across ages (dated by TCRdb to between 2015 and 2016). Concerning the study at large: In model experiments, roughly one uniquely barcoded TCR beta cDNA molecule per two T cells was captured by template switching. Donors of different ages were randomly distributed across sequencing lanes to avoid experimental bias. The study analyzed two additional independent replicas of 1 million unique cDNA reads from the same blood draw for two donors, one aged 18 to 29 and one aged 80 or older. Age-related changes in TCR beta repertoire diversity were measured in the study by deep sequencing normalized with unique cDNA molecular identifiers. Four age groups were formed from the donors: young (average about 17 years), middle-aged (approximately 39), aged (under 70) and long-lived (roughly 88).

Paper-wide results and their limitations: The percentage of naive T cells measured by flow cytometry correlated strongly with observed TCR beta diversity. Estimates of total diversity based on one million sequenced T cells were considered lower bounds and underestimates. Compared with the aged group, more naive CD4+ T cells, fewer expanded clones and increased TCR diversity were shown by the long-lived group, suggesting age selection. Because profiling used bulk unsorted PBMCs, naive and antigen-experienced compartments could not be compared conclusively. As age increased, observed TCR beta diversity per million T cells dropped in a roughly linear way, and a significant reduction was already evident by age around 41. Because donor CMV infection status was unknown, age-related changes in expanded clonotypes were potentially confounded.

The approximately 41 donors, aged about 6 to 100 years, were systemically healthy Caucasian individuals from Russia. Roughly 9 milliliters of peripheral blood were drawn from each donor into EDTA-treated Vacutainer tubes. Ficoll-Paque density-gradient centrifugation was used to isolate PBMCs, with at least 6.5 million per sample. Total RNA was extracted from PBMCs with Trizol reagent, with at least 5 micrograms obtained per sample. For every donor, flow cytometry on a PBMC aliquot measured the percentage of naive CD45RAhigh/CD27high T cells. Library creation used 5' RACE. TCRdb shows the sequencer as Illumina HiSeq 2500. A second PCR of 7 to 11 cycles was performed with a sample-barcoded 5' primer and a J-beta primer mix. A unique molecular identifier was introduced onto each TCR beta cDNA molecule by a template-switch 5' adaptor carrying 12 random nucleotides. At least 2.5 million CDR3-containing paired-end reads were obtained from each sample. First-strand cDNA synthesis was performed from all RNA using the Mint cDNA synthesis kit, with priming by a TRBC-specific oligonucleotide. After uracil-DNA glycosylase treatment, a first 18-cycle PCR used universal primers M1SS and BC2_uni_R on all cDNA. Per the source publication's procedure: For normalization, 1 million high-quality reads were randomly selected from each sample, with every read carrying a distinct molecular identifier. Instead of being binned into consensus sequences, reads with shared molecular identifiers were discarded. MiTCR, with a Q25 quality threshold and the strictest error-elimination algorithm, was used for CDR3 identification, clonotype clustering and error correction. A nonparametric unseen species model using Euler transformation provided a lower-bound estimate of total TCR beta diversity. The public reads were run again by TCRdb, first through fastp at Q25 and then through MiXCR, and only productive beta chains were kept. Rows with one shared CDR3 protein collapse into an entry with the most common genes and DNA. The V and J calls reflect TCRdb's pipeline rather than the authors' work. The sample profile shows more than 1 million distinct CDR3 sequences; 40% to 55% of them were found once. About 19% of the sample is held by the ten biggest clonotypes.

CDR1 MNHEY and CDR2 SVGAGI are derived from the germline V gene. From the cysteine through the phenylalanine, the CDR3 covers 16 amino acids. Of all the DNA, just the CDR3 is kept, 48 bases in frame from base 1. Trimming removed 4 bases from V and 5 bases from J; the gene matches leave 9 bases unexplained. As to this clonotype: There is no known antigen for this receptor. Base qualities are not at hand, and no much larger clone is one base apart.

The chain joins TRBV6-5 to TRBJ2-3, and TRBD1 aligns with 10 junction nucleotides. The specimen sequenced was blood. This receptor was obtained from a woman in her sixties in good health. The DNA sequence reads TGTGCCAGCAGTTCTGGGACAGGGGAGCGTCAAGATACGCAGTATTTT. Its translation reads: CASSSGTGERQDTQYF.